The subject of this entry is one TCR beta chain. The antigen it recognizes is unknown. No qualities accompany the bases; no much larger clone lies one base away. What this sample's time point label stands for: about 28 days (+/-7) after the second vaccine dose. AZD1222 recipients whose second dose came at about 4 weeks and those whose second dose came at about 12 weeks were combined into one group, since spike-specific TCR depth and breadth did not differ between the two schedules. Vaccinee samples came from UK trials COV001 and COV002, including a single-blind randomized controlled phase 2/3 trial of AZD1222 (ChAdOx1 nCoV-19) in healthy adults. For TCRbeta chain sequencing, PBMC samples were collected from trial participants at day 0 and at day 28 after the second dose. Per the germline V gene, MGHRA is the CDR1 and YSYEKL is the CDR2. The CDR3 starts with the cysteine, ends with the phenylalanine, and has 15 residues. The retained sequence is limited to the CDR3, 45 bases, with the frame set at the first base. V is pared back by 0 bases and J by 1 base, with 9 bases lying between the germline termini.

The CDR3 regions of human TCRbeta chains were subjected to immunosequencing. As for the authors' bioinformatics: TCRs in the repertoires were compared against a reference library of SARS-CoV-2-specific TCRs that had been generated with the MIRA antigen-specificity platform. Breadth meant the fraction of unique TCRs that were SARS-CoV-2-associated, whereas depth meant the fraction of total T cells that were SARS-CoV-2-associated. Each spike-specific TCR was assigned to its reactive spike region and to a CD4 or CD8 class using the MIRA data. Log10-transformed breadth and depth values were compared by one-way ANOVA with Sidak's multiple comparisons tests. TCRdb retrieved this table from immuneACCESS and kept in-frame rearrangements only. Not all clones are present; in checked studies, unresolved V genes account for under half, and no reason is known for the remainder. V, J and clone size are those of that table, while D and trimming were read from the DNA. The sample contains some 170,000 clones, 90% to 95% of them found a single time. Of the sample, about 4.6% falls within the top ten clones.

This specimen belongs to a study of T cell responses to AZD1222 COVID-19 vaccine (dated by TCRdb to 2020 to 2022). Some background on the complete study: A total of 230 to 250 trial participants underwent TCR sequencing, of whom 207 had received two doses of AZD1222 and roughly 26 had received two doses of the MenACWY control vaccine. Trial participants were enrolled into age subgroups of 18-55, 56-69 and 70-plus years, which contained 148, 28 and 57 TCR-sequenced participants, respectively. Findings and caveats that apply to the study as a whole: After two AZD1222 doses, spike-specific TCR breadth and depth were significantly higher than at day 0 and than in MenACWY recipients. Because no samples from the day 14 peak response were available, repertoires could be characterized only after the peak T cell response. Conclusions about previously exposed vaccinees are limited because only six or seven AZD1222 recipients were SARS-CoV-2 seropositive at baseline. Reportedly, close to half of the unique spike-specific TCRs recognized epitopes lying outside the regions that are mutated in the B.1.351 and B.1.1.7 variants. Participants were mostly white British, with more females than males. The authors suggested clonal diversity may have been underestimated. The vaccine-associated CD4 TCRs covered the entire spike protein, and the dominant responses fell in regions 160-218 and 743-854. In the small 56-69-year group, the increase in depth fell short of significance, most likely because of low power.

This material consisted of peripheral blood, taken 28 days after the second AZD1222 dose. The receptor was derived from an adult who received the AZD1222 COVID-19 vaccine. The chain employs TRBV4-1 and TRBJ1-2, with no D gene named confidently. The nucleotides are TGCGCCAGCAGCCAAGATTTCACCATTAACTATGGCTACACCTTC. It specifies CASSQDFTINYGYTF.